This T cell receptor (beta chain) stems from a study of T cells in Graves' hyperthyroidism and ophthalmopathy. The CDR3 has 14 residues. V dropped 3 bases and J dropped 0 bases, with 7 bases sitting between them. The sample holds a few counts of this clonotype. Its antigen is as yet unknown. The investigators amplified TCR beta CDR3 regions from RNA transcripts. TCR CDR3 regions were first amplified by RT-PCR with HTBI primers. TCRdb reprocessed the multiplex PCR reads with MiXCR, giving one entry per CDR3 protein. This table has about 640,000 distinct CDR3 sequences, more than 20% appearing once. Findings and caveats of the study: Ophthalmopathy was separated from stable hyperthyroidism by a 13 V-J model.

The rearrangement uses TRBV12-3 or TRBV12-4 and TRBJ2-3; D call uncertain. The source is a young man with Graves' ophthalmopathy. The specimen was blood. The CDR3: CASSLRPSTDTQYF. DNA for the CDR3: TGTGCCAGCAGTTTGAGACCAAGCACAGATACGCAGTATTTT.